This passage covers 11 T cell receptor beta chains from one sample sequenced in a study of Graves' ophthalmopathy and Graves' hyperthyroidism listed by TCRdb under 2018. Sequenced on an Illumina HiSeq 2000. For repertoire sequencing, TCR beta CDR3 regions were amplified from RNA transcripts. HTBI primers and the Qiagen OneStep RT-PCR kit were used in a first-round RT-PCR, which was followed by a second-round multiplex PCR, size selection and purification. TCRdb cleaned the public reads at Q25 with fastp, built clones with MiXCR and kept in-frame beta chains. Rows are combined by CDR3 protein, so each entry shows the most common genes and DNA. For this sample there are over 500,000 distinct CDR3 sequences; 22% appear just once. The top ten hold approximately 6.9% of the sample. The specimen was peripheral blood. These receptors originate from a woman between 18 and 30 years old with stable Graves' hyperthyroidism. Some clones in this sample may be carry-over from other donors' samples. Donor details come from another sample of the same person, matched by shared clones.

This clonotype showed up just a few times. Relative to the germline gene, one junction end is altered; a read error may explain this. This chain connects TRBV6-1 to TRBJ2-4; a weak D match, TRBD1 (6 bases). The germline CDR1 and CDR2 sequences are MNHNS and SASEGT. CDR3 size: 13 residues. CDR3 sequence (DNA): TGTGCCAGCAGTGATCCTGCAGGGGTTGAGAAGTTCTTC. Translated: CASSDPAGVEKFF.

The V gene is TRBV4-2, the J gene TRBJ1-6, with D perhaps TRBD1 (5 bases). The CDR3 runs to 16 residues. The V gene lost 0 bases and the J gene lost 7 bases, with 13 bases spanning the gap. Germline CDR1 reads LGHNA; CDR2 reads YNFKEQ. This chain's CDR3 is CASSQDRQGWNSPLHF. CDR3 DNA: TGTGCCAGCAGCCAAGATCGCCAGGGTTGGAATTCACCCCTCCACTTT.

The chain is built from TRBV28 and TRBJ1-5, with D unclear. The CDR3 is 14 residues long. Trimming pared 7 bases from V and 7 bases from J, leaving 17 bases between. Germline assignment: CDR1 MDHEN and CDR2 SYDVKM. CDR3 sequence: CASTAPAAAQPQHF. CDR3 DNA sequence: TGTGCCAGCACCGCCCCCGCGGCAGCACAGCCCCAGCATTTT.

Notes on this clonotype: This clone may be a read error of a much larger clone one base away. The rearrangement links TRBV29-1 to TRBJ1-3; no reliable D call. This CDR3 has 14 amino acids. The germline gives CDR1 SQVTM, CDR2 ANQGSEA. The DNA for the CDR3 is TGCAGCGTTGGATCCTCCCGCTCTGGAGACACCATATATTTT. Amino acid sequence: CSVGSSRSGDTIYF.

This chain connects TRBV6-2 or TRBV6-3 to TRBJ1-5; 7 bases are a match to TRBD1. V lost 6 bases, J lost 0 bases, and 2 bases stayed unmatched. Germline assignment: CDR1 MNHEY and CDR2 SVGEGT. This CDR3 comprises 14 residues. The CDR3 loop reads CASRYRGSNQPQHF. The CDR3, as DNA: TGTGCCAGCAGGTACAGGGGTAGCAATCAGCCCCAGCATTTT.

This clonotype was seen ten or more times. The gene calls are TRBV7-9 and TRBJ2-7; D possibly corresponds to TRBD1 (6 bases). The CDR3 spans 12 residues. V was cut by 6 bases and J by 3 bases, with 9 bases left in between. Germline CDR1 reads SEHNR; CDR2 reads FQNEAQ (reference sequence). The chain's CDR3 is CASSTTGYEQYF. In DNA, the CDR3 is TGTGCCAGCAGTACGACAGGCTACGAGCAGTACTTC.

A single count supports this clonotype. The CDR3 sequence is CASSLLGQGARAAFF. The DNA of the CDR3 is TGTGCCAGCAGTTTACTGGGACAGGGGGCGCGGGCAGCTTTCTTT. The gene calls are TRBV28 and TRBJ1-1; 12 nucleotides match TRBD1. Germline CDR1 and CDR2: MDHEN and SYDVKM. The CDR3 is 15 residues long. V dropped 2 bases and J dropped 10; count of bases not matched to a gene: 8.

This clonotype was seen a handful of times. Compared with germline, one end of the junction differs, possibly owing to a read error. The V call is TRBV4-2, the J call TRBJ1-5; unclear D gene. The CDR3 consists of 13 residues. Germline V gives CDR1 LGHNA, CDR2 YNFKEQ. CDR3 coding DNA: TGTGCCAGCAGCTATAAGGTGCGCCAGCCCCAGCACTTT. Its translation: CASSYKVRQPQHF.

Of note for this clonotype: Since the CDR3 does not end with the conserved phenylalanine or tryptophan, this likely comes from a read error. The DNA is omitted, as the CDR3 cannot be located on it reliably, and the CDR3 follows TCRdb's listing. The rearrangement uses TRBV20-1 and TRBJ2-2. Both ends counted, the CDR3 spans 13 residues. Germline V gives CDR1 DFQATT, CDR2 SNEGSKA (reference sequence). The CDR3 region is CSASWDRTGELCY.

The table lists this clonotype with many counts. The V call is TRBV5-1, the J call TRBJ1-6; no reliable D call. The ends were cut back, 5 bases at V and 5 bases at J, with 14 bases in the middle. This CDR3 spans 15 amino acids. Per the germline V gene, CDR1 is SGHRS and CDR2 is YFSETQ. The CDR3 sequence: CASRPDGSDNSPLHF. The CDR3 DNA reads as TGCGCCAGCAGACCCGACGGGTCCGATAATTCACCCCTCCACTTT. The entire variable domain, with the rest obtained from reference TRBV5-1 and TRBJ1-6, is as follows: KAGVTQTPRYLIKTRGQQVTLSCSPISGHRSVSWYQQTPGQGLQFLFEYFSETQRNKGNFPGRFSGRQFSNSRSEMNVSTLELGDSALYLCASRPDGSDNSPLHFGNGTRLTVT.

This clonotype was seen at least ten times. V and J are TRBV6-2 or TRBV6-3 and TRBJ1-1; 8 bases agree with TRBD1. The CDR3 is made up of 16 amino acids. Germline V gene data show CDR1 as MNHEY and CDR2 as SVGEGT. J gave up 0 bases and V 6 bases, and 9 bases lay outside the gene matches. CDR3 sequence (DNA): TGTGCCAGCAGCCAGGGGGCAGGTGTTATGAACACTGAAGCTTTCTTT. The encoded protein is CASSQGAGVMNTEAFF.